Only a few counts were recorded for the clone carrying this T cell receptor beta chain. The target antigen is unknown. This entry comes from a study of OX40 agonist ivuxolimab in advanced cancers. As for the study in general: Administration of intravenous ivuxolimab to patients occurred every 2 weeks at 0.01 to 10 mg/kg. From roughly 23 to 90 years was the age range, with a mean of approximately 58 years, and around 83% were male.

Study-level results: CD8+ T cells (on average) carried more expanded clones than CD4+ T cells.

Sequencing was performed with immunoSEQ multiplex PCR; in TCRdb, only in-frame clones are kept and a portion is missing. The table includes roughly 30,000 clones, approximately 83% detected once. Autoimmune disease history or systemic immunosuppression led to patient exclusion. J gave up 0 bases and V 8 bases, and 1 base lay outside the gene matches. The CDR3 length is 13 residues. CDR1 SEHNR and CDR2 FQNEAQ come from the germline V gene (reference sequence). The TCR sequence derives from an adult with an advanced solid tumor such as melanoma, head and neck, liver or kidney cancer. This specimen consisted of CD4+ or CD8+ T cells sorted from blood, obtained in a trial of the OX40 agonist ivuxolimab. The J gene is TRBJ2-3, the V gene TRBV7-9; 8 bases are a match to TRBD1. The CDR3 spells CASQGASTDTQYF. Written as DNA, the CDR3 is TGTGCCAGCCAGGGGGCCAGCACAGATACGCAGTATTTT.